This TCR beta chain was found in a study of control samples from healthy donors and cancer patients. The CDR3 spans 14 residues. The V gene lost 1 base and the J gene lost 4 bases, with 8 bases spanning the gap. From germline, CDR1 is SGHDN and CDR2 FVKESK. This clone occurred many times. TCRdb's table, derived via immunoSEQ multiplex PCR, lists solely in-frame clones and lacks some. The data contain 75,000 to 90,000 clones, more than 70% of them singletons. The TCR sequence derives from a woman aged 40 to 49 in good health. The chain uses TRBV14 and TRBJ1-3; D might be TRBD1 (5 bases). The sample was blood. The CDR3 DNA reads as TGTGCCAGCAGCCAAGCTTACAGGGGAAACACCATATATTTT. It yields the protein CASSQAYRGNTIYF.